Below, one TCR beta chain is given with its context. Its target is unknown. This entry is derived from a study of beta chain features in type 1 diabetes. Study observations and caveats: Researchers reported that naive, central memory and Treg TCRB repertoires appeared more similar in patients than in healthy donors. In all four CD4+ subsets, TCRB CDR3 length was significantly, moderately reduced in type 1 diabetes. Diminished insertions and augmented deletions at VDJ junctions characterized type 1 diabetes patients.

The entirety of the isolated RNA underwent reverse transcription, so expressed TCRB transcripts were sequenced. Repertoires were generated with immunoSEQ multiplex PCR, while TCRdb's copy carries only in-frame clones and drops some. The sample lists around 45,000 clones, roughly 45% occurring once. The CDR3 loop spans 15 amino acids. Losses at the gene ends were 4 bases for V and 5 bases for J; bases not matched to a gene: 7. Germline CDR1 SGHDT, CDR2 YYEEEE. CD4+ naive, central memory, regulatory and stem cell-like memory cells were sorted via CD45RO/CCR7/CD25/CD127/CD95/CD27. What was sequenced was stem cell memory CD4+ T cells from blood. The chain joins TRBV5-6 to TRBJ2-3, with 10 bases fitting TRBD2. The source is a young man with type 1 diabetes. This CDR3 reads CASSNVAGGRDTQYF. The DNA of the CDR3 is TGTGCCAGCAGCAACGTAGCGGGAGGCAGAGATACGCAGTATTTT. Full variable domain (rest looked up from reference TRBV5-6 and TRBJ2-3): DAGVTQSPTHLIKTRGQQVTLRCSPKSGHDTVSWYQQALGQGPQFIFQYYEEEERQRGNFPDRFSGHQFPNYSSELNVNALLLGDSALYLCASSNVAGGRDTQYFGPGTRLTVL.